The 28 T cell receptor beta chains below come from one sample, sequenced in a study of T cell responses to AZD1222 COVID-19 vaccine. Produced via immunoSEQ multiplex PCR; TCRdb's table is partial and in-frame only. The table lists 70,000 to 90,000 clones, around 86% of them singletons. The sequenced sample was peripheral blood, obtained on day 0 of AZD1222 vaccination. The receptor source for this set is an adult in good health.

This rearrangement joins TRBV2 to TRBJ1-2; TRBD1 aligns across 9 bases. The CDR3 runs 14 residues. Looked up from germline, CDR1 is SNHLY and CDR2 is FYNNEI. The J segment lost 4 bases and the V segment lost 5 bases, leaving 5 bases of the junction unmatched. Here the CDR3 DNA reads TGTGCCAGCAGTCAACAGGGGGCGAGCTATGGCTACACCTTC. This translates into CASSQQGASYGYTF. Based on the CDR3 plus reference TRBV2 and TRBJ1-2, the full variable domain is EPEVTQTPSHQVTQMGQEVILRCVPISNHLYFYWYRQILGQKVEFLVSFYNNEISEKSEIFDDQFSVERPDGSNFTLKIRSTKLEDSAMYFCASSQQGASYGYTFGSGTRLTVV.

The chain links TRBV14 to TRBJ1-2, with D possibly TRBD1 on 6 matching bases. Germline CDR1 SGHDN, CDR2 FVKESK. This CDR3 has 15 residues. The V gene lost 1 base and the J gene lost 8 bases, with 17 bases spanning the gap. The CDR3 protein is CASSQVGRGFGGYTF. Written as DNA, the CDR3 is TGTGCCAGCAGCCAAGTGGGCAGGGGATTTGGCGGCTACACCTTC.

This rearrangement joins TRBV28 to TRBJ2-3; 12 bases agree with TRBD2. The CDR3 is made up of 17 amino acids. Germline lookup yields CDR1 MDHEN and CDR2 SYDVKM. V lost 5 bases, J lost 0 bases, and 6 bases stayed unmatched. CDR3 bases: TGTGCCAGCAGTGTGCCCGGGACTAGCGGGAGCACAGATACGCAGTATTTT. It codes for CASSVPGTSGSTDTQYF.

V and J are TRBV7-9 and TRBJ2-3, with 11 nucleotides matching TRBD2. CDR1 and CDR2 from the germline V gene are SEHNR and FQNEAQ (reference sequence). The CDR3 totals 15 residues. V shed 5 bases and J 3 bases; nucleotides not matched to a gene: 4. The CDR3 protein is CASSVTSGGTDTQYF. The DNA for the CDR3 is TGTGCCAGCAGCGTAACTAGCGGGGGAACAGATACGCAGTATTTT.

This sequence joins TRBV6-6 and TRBJ1-5; 11 bases map to TRBD1. The CDR3 contains 19 residues. Germline lookup yields CDR1 MNHNY and CDR2 SVGAGI (reference sequence). V lost 5 bases to trimming and J lost 0 bases; unmatched junction nucleotides: 12. Written as DNA, the CDR3 is TGTGCCAGCAGTCTTAGAGGACAGGGGGCCCTTTCTAGCAATCAGCCCCAGCATTTT. Amino acid sequence: CASSLRGQGALSSNQPQHF.

The rearrangement joins TRBV5-1 to TRBJ2-2; D may be TRBD1 or TRBD2 (6 bases each). The CDR3 totals 18 residues. Germline V lookup: CDR1 SGHRS, CDR2 YFSETQ. Trimming stripped 0 bases from V and 2 bases from J, with 17 bases between. CDR3 in DNA: TGCGCCAGCAGCTTGGATGGGGGGCGCGTTAGTAACACCGGGGAGCTGTTTTTT. Translated, it gives CASSLDGGRVSNTGELFF.

V and J are TRBV7-2 and TRBJ1-5; the D gene is possibly TRBD1 (5 bases). The CDR3 has 15 residues. Germline CDR1 is SGHTA and CDR2 is FQGNSA. Trimming removed 3 bases from V and 3 bases from J, with 12 bases in between. CDR3 nucleotide sequence: TGTGCCAGCAGCTTTGGTTCCGGGGCCAATCAGCCCCAGCATTTT. Translation: CASSFGSGANQPQHF.

The V and J genes are TRBV5-8 and TRBJ1-5; weak D call: TRBD1 (5 bases). This CDR3 is 16 amino acids long. Trimming stripped 6 bases from V and 3 bases from J, with 19 bases between. The germline gives CDR1 SGHTS, CDR2 YDEGEE. Written as DNA, the CDR3 is TGTGCCAGCAACCCCCCCGAAGACAGTTACAATCAGCCCCAGCATTTT. Encoded protein: CASNPPEDSYNQPQHF.

This clone has just a few counts. This chain joins TRBV10-1 and TRBJ2-5; D may match TRBD1 or TRBD2 (5 bases each). Germline assignment: CDR1 WNHNN and CDR2 SYGVQD (reference sequence). Trimming cost V 3 bases and J 1 base, with 15 bases left between them. CDR3 length: 16 amino acids. Here the CDR3 reads CASSDGSAGSQETQYF. As DNA, the CDR3 is TGCGCCAGCAGTGATGGTAGCGCAGGGTCCCAAGAGACCCAGTACTTC.

The chain links TRBV11-1 to TRBJ1-1; TRBD1 might be the D (6 bases). The V gene's germline CDR1 is SGHAT and CDR2 FQDESV (reference sequence). V gave up 2 bases and J gave up 4 bases, with 11 bases separating them. The CDR3 is made up of 14 amino acids. CDR3 in DNA: TGTGCCAGCAGCTTACAACGGGGGCCCACTGAAGCTTTCTTT. Amino acid sequence: CASSLQRGPTEAFF.

The genes are TRBV12-5 and TRBJ2-3; 8 bases are a match to TRBD1. Germline assignment: CDR1 LGHNT and CDR2 FRNRAP. With 0 bases clipped from V and 6 bases from J, the junction kept 11 bases outside the gene matches. This CDR3 has 17 amino acids. The CDR3 reads CASGLVQGGLVSDTQYF. The DNA for the CDR3 is TGTGCTAGTGGTTTGGTACAGGGGGGTCTCGTCTCCGATACGCAGTATTTT.

The chain couples TRBV3-1 (or the pseudogene TRBV3-2) to TRBJ1-2; a weak D match, TRBD1 (6 bases). Trimming removed 4 bases from V and 7 bases from J, with 19 bases in between. The CDR3 extends over 15 amino acids. The V gene's germline CDR1 is LGHDT and CDR2 YNNKEL (reference sequence). The CDR3 reads CASSPQTQGYGGYTF. As DNA, the CDR3 is TGTGCCAGCAGCCCCCAGACACAGGGTTACGGTGGCTACACCTTC.

As DNA, the CDR3 is TGTGCCAGCAGCCAAGATTACGGGGGGGCCGTAGCTTTCTTT. Protein: CASSQDYGGAVAFF. The rearrangement uses TRBV14 and TRBJ1-1; D may be TRBD1 (6 bases). Germline V gives CDR1 SGHDN, CDR2 FVKESK. The CDR3 is made up of 14 amino acids. Trimming cost V 0 bases and J 10 bases, with 15 bases left between them.

V gene TRBV3-1 (or the pseudogene TRBV3-2) combines with J gene TRBJ1-1; no reliable D call. The CDR3 sequence is 13 residues long. CDR1 is LGHDT, CDR2 YNNKEL, per germline (reference sequence). Trimming removed 4 bases from V and 7 bases from J, with 13 bases in between. The CDR3 sequence is CASSPTWGLEAFF. CDR3 DNA sequence: TGTGCCAGCAGCCCGACGTGGGGTCTTGAAGCTTTCTTT.

The chain has TRBV6-5 and TRBJ1-2, with D possibly matching TRBD1 (6 bases). The germline CDR1 and CDR2 sequences are MNHEY and SVGAGI. V was cut by 6 bases and J by 4 bases, with 15 bases left in between. This CDR3 has 14 amino acids. The CDR3 DNA sequence: TGTGCCAGCAGACAAAACAGGGATGGCTATGGCTACACCTTC. Protein sequence: CASRQNRDGYGYTF.

The gene calls are TRBV19 and TRBJ2-2, with TRBD2 identical over 15 bases. V dropped 7 bases and J dropped 1; count of bases not matched to a gene: 7. The CDR3 runs to 18 residues. Germline-derived CDR1 and CDR2 are LNHDA and SQIVND (reference sequence). CDR3 sequence reads: CASTPGLAGGLNTGELFF. For the CDR3, the DNA is TGTGCCAGTACCCCCGGACTAGCGGGGGGGCTGAACACCGGGGAGCTGTTTTTT.

J is TRBJ2-7 and V is TRBV18; 7 positions agree with TRBD1. The CDR3 is 15 residues long. Germline values: CDR1 KGHSH, CDR2 LQKENI. J gave up 1 base and V 5 bases, and 8 bases lay outside the gene matches. Written as DNA, the CDR3 is TGTGCCAGCTCATCTAACAGGGGAATATCCTACGAGCAGTACTTC. Its translation: CASSSNRGISYEQYF.

DNA for the CDR3: TGTGCCAGCAGCCTACAGGGATACTATGGCTACACCTTC. It yields the protein CASSLQGYYGYTF. The chain is built from TRBV6-5 and TRBJ1-2, with D maybe TRBD1 (6 bases). Germline values: CDR1 MNHEY, CDR2 SVGAGI. CDR3 length equals 13 residues. Trimming cost V 6 bases and J 3 bases, with 11 bases left between them.

V and J are TRBV9 and TRBJ2-7; D perhaps matches TRBD1 (5 bases). Between the trimmed V and J ends, which lost 0 bases and 0 bases, there was a span of 10 bases. Germline V lookup: CDR1 SGDLS, CDR2 YYNGEE. The CDR3 loop spans 15 amino acids. This chain's CDR3 is CASSVDWGVSYEQYF. CDR3 nucleotides: TGTGCCAGCAGCGTAGATTGGGGCGTCTCCTACGAGCAGTACTTC.

The chain recombines TRBV11-2 with TRBJ2-1; TRBD1 is a possible D gene (5 bases). Germline CDR1 reads SGHAT; CDR2 reads FQNNGV. The CDR3 loop spans 17 amino acids. V gave up 5 bases and J gave up 0 bases, with 17 bases separating them. This CDR3 reads CASSPTPRVSSYNEQFF. DNA of the CDR3: TGTGCCAGCAGCCCAACCCCCAGGGTAAGCTCCTACAATGAGCAGTTCTTC.

This clone was picked up a small number of times. V usage is TRBV29-1 and J usage is TRBJ1-1; no clear D gene. The CDR3 is 14 amino acids. Per germline, CDR1 SQVTM and CDR2 ANQGSEA. Trimming took 6 bases from V and 0 from J, leaving 14 bases between them. The CDR3 loop is CSVVGDLMNTEAFF. CDR3 DNA sequence: TGCAGCGTGGTGGGAGACCTCATGAACACTGAAGCTTTCTTT.

This chain links TRBV6-5 with TRBJ1-2; D not resolved. Germline CDR1 is MNHEY and CDR2 is SVGAGI. CDR3 size: 11 residues. CDR3 loop: CVAGDNYGYTF. The DNA of the CDR3 is TGTGTTGCAGGCGATAACTATGGCTACACCTTC.

V gene TRBV7-2 combines with J gene TRBJ2-2; D assignment may be TRBD1 or TRBD2 (5 bases each). CDR1 is SGHTA, CDR2 FQGNSA, per germline. V lost 1 base and J 4 bases, leaving 22 bases between the germline ends. This CDR3 has 19 residues. CDR3: CASSLDGARAAEGTGELFF. CDR3 DNA sequence: TGTGCCAGCAGCTTAGATGGGGCTAGGGCTGCCGAGGGCACCGGGGAGCTGTTTTTT. Full variable domain (remainder filled in from reference TRBV7-2 and TRBJ2-2): GAGVSQSPSNKVTEKGKDVELRCDPISGHTALYWYRQSLGQGLEFLIYFQGNSAPDKSGLPSDRFSAERTGGSVSTLTIQRTQQEDSAVYLCASSLDGARAAEGTGELFFGEGSRLTVL.

The table lists this clone with a count of one. The chain combines TRBV2 with TRBJ1-4, with D maybe TRBD1 (5 bases). Germline CDR1 is SNHLY and CDR2 is FYNNEI. This CDR3 comprises 14 residues. V lost 6 bases and J lost 4, with 12 bases in between. The CDR3 DNA reads as TGTGCCAGCAGCTTGACAGAACATAATGAAAAACTGTTTTTT. Translating it yields CASSLTEHNEKLFF.

CDR3 residues: CASSMDPWETQYF. The CDR3 DNA follows: TGTGCCAGCAGCATGGACCCTTGGGAGACCCAGTACTTC. The rearrangement links TRBV12-3 or TRBV12-4 to TRBJ2-5; D is undetermined. The CDR3 is 13 amino acids. Trimming removed 6 bases at V and 5 bases at J, with 13 bases between.

The chain employs TRBV20-1 and TRBJ1-3; D ambiguous. CDR3 size: 13 residues. Trimming removed 3 bases at V and 0 bases at J, with 6 bases between. Germline V lookup: CDR1 DFQATT, CDR2 SNEGSKA (reference sequence). Here the CDR3 reads CSASRGSGNTIYF. The CDR3 DNA reads TGCAGTGCTAGTCGAGGCTCTGGAAACACCATATATTTT.

J is TRBJ2-5 and V is TRBV5-6, with a possible D match to TRBD1 (8 bases). CDR1 and CDR2 (germline): SGHDT, YYEEEE. This CDR3 spans 14 amino acids. The V end lost 4 bases, the J end lost 5 bases, and 15 bases lay between the germline ends. The CDR3 here is CASSRQGRVETQYF. The DNA of the CDR3 is TGTGCCAGCAGCAGACAGGGGAGGGTGGAGACCCAGTACTTC. Variable domain in full (rest from reference TRBV5-6 and TRBJ2-5): DAGVTQSPTHLIKTRGQQVTLRCSPKSGHDTVSWYQQALGQGPQFIFQYYEEEERQRGNFPDRFSGHQFPNYSSELNVNALLLGDSALYLCASSRQGRVETQYFGPGTRLLVL.

The rearrangement uses TRBV2 and TRBJ2-1; D not resolved. Germline V gene data show CDR1 as SNHLY and CDR2 as FYNNEI. The CDR3 totals 12 residues. V was clipped by 1 base and J by 5 bases, with 3 bases between them. The CDR3, as DNA: TGTGCCAGCAGTGAAGACAACAATGAGCAGTTCTTC. It codes for CASSEDNNEQFF.